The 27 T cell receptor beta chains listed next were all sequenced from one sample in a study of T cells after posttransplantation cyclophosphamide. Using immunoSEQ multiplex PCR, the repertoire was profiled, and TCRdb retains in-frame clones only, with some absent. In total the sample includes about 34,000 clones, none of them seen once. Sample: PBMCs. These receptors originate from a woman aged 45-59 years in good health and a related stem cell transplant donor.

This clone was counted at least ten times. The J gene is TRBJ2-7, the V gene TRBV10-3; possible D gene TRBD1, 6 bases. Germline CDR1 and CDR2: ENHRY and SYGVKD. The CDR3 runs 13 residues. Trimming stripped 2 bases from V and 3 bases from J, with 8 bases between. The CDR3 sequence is CAISEQGRYEQYF. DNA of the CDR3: TGTGCCATCAGTGAGCAGGGGCGCTACGAGCAGTACTTC.

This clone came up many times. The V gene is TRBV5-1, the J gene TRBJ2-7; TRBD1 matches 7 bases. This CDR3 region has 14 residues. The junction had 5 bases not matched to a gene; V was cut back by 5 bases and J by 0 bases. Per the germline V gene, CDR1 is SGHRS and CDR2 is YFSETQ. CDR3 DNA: TGCGCCAGCAGAGTGGGACAGCCCTCCTACGAGCAGTACTTC. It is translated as CASRVGQPSYEQYF.

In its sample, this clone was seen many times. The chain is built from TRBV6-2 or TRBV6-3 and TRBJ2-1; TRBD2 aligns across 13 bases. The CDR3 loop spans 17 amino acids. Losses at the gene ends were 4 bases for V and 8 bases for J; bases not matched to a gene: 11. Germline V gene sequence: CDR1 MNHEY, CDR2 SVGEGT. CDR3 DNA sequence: TGTGCCAGCAGTTCCTCACCCGGGACTAGCGGGAACTATGAGCAGTTCTTC. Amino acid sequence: CASSSSPGTSGNYEQFF.

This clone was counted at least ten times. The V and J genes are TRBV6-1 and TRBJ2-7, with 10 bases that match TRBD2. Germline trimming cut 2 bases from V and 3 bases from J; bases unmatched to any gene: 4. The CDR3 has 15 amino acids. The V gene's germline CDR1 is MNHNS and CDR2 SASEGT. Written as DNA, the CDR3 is TGTGCCAGCAGTGAAACCGGGACTAGCGTCTACGAGCAGTACTTC. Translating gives CASSETGTSVYEQYF.

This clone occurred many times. The CDR3 is CASSHLDKPVGKLFF. The CDR3 bases are TGCGCCAGCAGCCATCTTGATAAGCCGGTCGGGAAACTGTTTTTT. The chain employs TRBV4-1 and TRBJ1-4, with no clear D. Trimming shortened V by 3 bases and J by 11 bases, and 19 bases separated the two germline ends. Germline V CDR1 and CDR2: MGHRA, YSYEKL. This CDR3 comprises 15 residues.

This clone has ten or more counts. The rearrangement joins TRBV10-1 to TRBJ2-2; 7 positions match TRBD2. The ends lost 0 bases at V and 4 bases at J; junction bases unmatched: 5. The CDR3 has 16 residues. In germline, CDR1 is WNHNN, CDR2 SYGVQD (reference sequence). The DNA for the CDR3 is TGCGCCAGCAGTGAGTCGGGCGGGAGAGGCACCGGGGAGCTGTTTTTT. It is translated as CASSESGGRGTGELFF.

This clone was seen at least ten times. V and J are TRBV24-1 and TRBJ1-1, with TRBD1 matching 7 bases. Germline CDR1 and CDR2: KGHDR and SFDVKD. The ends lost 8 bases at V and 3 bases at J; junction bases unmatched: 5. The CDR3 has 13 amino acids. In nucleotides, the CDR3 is TGTGCCACCAAGGGGACAGCCTACACTGAAGCTTTCTTT. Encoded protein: CATKGTAYTEAFF.

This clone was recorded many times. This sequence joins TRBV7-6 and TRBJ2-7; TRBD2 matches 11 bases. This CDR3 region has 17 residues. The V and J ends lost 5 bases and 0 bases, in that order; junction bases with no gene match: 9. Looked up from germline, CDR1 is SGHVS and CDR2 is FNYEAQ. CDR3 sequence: CASSPGLAGSYSYEQYF. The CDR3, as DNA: TGTGCCAGCAGCCCCGGACTAGCGGGCTCCTACTCCTACGAGCAGTACTTC.

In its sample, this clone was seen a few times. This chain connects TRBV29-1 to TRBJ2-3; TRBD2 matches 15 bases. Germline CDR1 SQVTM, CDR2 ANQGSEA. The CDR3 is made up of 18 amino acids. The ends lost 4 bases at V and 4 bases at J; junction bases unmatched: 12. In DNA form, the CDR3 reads TGCAGCGTTGGGGGACTAGCGGGAGGTAGGGGCGGTCCAGATACGCAGTATTTT. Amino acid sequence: CSVGGLAGGRGGPDTQYF.

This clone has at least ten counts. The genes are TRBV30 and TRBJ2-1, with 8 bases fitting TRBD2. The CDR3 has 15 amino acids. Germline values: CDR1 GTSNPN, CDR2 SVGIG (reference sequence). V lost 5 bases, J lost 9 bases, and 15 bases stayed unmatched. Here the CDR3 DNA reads TGTGCCTGGCTGGGGATAGCGGGAAAGATTGGTGAGCAGTTCTTC. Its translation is CAWLGIAGKIGEQFF. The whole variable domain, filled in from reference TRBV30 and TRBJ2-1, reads SQTIHQWPATLVQPVGSPLSLECTVEGTSNPNLYWYRQAAGRGLQLLFYSVGIGQISSEVPQNLSASRPQDRQFILSSKKLLLSDSGFYLCAWLGIAGKIGEQFFGPGTRLTVL.

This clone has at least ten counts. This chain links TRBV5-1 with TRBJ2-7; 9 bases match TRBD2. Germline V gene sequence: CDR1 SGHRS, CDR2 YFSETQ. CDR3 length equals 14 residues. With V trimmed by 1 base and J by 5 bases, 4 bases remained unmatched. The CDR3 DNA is TGCGCCAGCAGCTTGTATAGCGGGAGCCACGAGCAGTACTTC. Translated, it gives CASSLYSGSHEQYF.

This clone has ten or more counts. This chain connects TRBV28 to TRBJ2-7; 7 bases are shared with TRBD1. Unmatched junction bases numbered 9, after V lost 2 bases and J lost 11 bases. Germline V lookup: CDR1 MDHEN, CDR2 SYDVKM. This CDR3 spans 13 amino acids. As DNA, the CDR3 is TGTGCCAGCAGTTTACGACAGGGCTCAAAGGAGTACTTC. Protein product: CASSLRQGSKEYF. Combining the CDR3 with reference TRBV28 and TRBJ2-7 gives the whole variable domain DVKVTQSSRYLVKRTGEKVFLECVQDMDHENMFWYRQDPGLGLRLIYFSYDVKMKEKGDIPEGYSVSREKKERFSLILESASTNQTSMYLCASSLRQGSKEYFGPGTRLTVT.

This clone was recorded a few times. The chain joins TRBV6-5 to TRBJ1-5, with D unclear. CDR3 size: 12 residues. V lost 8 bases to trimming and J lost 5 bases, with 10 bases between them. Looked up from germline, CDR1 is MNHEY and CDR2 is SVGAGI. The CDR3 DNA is TGTGCCAGCGGGCCCGTCGATCAGCCCCAGCATTTT. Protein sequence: CASGPVDQPQHF.

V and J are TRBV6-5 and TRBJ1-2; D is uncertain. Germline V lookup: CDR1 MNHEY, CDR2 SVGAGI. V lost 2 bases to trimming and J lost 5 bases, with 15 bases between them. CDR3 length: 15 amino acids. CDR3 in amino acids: CASSYRPEPGYGYTF. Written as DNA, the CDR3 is TGTGCCAGCAGTTACAGGCCGGAACCGGGGTATGGCTACACCTTC.

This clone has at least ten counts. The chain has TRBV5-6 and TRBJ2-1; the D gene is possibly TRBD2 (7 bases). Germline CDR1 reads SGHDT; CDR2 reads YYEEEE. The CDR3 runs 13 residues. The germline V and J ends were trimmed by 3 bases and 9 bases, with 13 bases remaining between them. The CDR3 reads CASSWGGWFEQFF. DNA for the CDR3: TGTGCCAGCAGCTGGGGGGGCTGGTTTGAGCAGTTCTTC.

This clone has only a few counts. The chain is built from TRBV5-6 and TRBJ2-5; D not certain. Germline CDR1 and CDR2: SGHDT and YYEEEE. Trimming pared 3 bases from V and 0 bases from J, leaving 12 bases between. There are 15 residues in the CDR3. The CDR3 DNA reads TGTGCCAGCAGCTCCCTAAGGGCGTACCAAGAGACCCAGTACTTC. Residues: CASSSLRAYQETQYF.

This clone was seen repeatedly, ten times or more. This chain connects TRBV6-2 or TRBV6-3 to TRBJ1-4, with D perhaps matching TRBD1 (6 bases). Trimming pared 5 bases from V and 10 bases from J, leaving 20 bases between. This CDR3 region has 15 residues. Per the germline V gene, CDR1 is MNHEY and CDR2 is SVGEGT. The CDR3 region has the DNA TGTGCCAGCAGTGCCCAACAGGGCGGGGGAGGAAAACTGTTTTTT. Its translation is CASSAQQGGGGKLFF.

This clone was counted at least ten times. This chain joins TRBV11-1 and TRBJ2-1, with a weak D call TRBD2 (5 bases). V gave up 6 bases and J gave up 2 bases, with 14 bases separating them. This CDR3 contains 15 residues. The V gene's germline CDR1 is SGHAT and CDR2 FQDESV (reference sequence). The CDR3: CASRFSPAAYNEQFF. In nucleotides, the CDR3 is TGTGCCAGCAGATTCTCCCCAGCGGCCTACAATGAGCAGTTCTTC.

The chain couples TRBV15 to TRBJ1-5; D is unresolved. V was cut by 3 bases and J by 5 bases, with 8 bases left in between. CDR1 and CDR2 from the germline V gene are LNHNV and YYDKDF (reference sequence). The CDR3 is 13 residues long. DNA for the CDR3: TGTGCCACCAGCAGTAACGCGGATCAGCCCCAGCATTTT. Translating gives CATSSNADQPQHF.

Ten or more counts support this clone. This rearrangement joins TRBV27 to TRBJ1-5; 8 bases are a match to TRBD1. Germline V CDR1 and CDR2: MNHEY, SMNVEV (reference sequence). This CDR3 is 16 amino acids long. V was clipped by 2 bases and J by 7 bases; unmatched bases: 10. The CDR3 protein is CASSLNMAGGWQPQHF. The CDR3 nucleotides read TGTGCCAGCAGTTTAAATATGGCAGGGGGCTGGCAGCCCCAGCATTTT.

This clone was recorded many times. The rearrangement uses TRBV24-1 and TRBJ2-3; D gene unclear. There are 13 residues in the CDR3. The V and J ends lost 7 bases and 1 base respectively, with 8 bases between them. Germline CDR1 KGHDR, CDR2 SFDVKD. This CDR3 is CATSSTGTDTQYF. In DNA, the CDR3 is TGTGCCACCAGCTCCACAGGCACAGATACGCAGTATTTT.

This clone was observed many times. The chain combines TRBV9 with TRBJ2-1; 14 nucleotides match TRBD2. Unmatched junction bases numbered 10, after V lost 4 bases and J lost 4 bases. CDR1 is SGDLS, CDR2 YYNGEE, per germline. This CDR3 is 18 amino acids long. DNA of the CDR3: TGTGCCAGCAGCCCCCGACTAGCGGGAGGGCCCCCTTACAATGAGCAGTTCTTC. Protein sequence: CASSPRLAGGPPYNEQFF.

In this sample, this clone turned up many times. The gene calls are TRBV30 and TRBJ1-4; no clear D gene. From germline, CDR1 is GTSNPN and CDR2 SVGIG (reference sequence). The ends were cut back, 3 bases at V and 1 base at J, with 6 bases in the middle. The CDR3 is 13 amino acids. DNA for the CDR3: TGTGCCTGGAGACAGAGAACTAATGAAAAACTGTTTTTT. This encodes CAWRQRTNEKLFF.

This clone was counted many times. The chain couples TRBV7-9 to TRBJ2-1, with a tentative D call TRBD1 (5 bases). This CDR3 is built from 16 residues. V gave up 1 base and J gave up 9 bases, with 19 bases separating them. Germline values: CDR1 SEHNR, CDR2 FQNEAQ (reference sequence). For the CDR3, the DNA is TGTGCCAGCAGCTTAGTTGGGGTCTTAGGGGCGTTTGAGCAGTTCTTC. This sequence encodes CASSLVGVLGAFEQFF.

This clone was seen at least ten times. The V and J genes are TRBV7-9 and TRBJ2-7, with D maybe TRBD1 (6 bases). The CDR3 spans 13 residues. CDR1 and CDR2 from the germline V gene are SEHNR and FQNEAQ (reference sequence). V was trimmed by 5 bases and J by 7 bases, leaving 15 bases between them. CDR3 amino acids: CASSMTQGGEQYF. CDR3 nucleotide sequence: TGTGCCAGCAGCATGACACAGGGTGGGGAGCAGTACTTC.

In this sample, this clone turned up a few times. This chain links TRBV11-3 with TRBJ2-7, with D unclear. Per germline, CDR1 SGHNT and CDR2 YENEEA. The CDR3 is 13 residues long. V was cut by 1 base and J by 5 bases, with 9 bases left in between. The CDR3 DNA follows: TGTGCCAGCAGCTTAGGGCTCCTCGACGAGCAGTACTTC. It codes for CASSLGLLDEQYF.

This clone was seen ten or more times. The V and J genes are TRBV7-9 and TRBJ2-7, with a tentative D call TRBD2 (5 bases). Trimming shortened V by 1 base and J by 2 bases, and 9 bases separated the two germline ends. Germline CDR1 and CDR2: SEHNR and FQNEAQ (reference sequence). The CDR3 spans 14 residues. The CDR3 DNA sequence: TGTGCCAGCAGCTTAGGCGGACTCCCCTACGAGCAGTACTTC. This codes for CASSLGGLPYEQYF.